The rows below give T cell receptor beta chains drawn from one sample of a study of T-cell reconstitution after alpha-beta-depleted transplantation in children. TCRdb analysed the PCR reads with MiXCR anew, one entry per CDR3 protein. Of some 500,000 distinct CDR3 sequences in the sample, around a third are singletons; the top ten hold 2% to 3%. Sequences were derived from PBMCs from the stem cell graft donor, sampled from the stem cell graft. These receptors came from a human donor who donated a stem cell graft to a child with aplastic anemia. Both conserved end residues are trimmed from each CDR3. A D gene is named only where the DNA matches it firmly.

V	J	D	CDR3
TRBV5-1	TRBJ2-7	TRBD1	ASSSGDRGGYEQY
TRBV18	TRBJ1-5	.	ASSPDSIQPQH
TRBV7-2	TRBJ2-1	.	ASSFMSSYNEQF
TRBV9	TRBJ2-3	TRBD2	ASSVGVAGRRDTQY
TRBV7-9	TRBJ2-6	.	ASSHSGGPLKANVLT
TRBV29-1	TRBJ2-1	.	SVEGLVGSGYNEQF
TRBV7-9	TRBJ2-3	.	ASSSGDATDTQY
TRBV30	TRBJ1-1	.	AWSAQGITEAF
TRBV20-1	TRBJ2-5	.	SATTSGDRETQY
TRBV7-9	TRBJ1-2	.	ASSSDSMGGYT
TRBV10-1	TRBJ1-5	.	ASRSRGLGNQPQH
TRBV15	TRBJ1-1	.	ATSSSPTMNTEAF
TRBV13	TRBJ2-1	TRBD2	ASSPTSGRAGEQF
TRBV30	TRBJ2-1	.	AWSISRVKGYNEQF
TRBV5-1	TRBJ2-3	.	ASSFGNGDTQY
TRBV4-2	TRBJ1-1	.	ASSQGSREDTEAF
TRBV5-1	TRBJ1-1	.	ASSLGQVTNTEAF
TRBV18	TRBJ1-1	.	ASSPYTDYTEAF
TRBV7-9	TRBJ1-6	.	ASRTSGGQNNSPLH
TRBV19	TRBJ2-2	.	ASSRDIGELF
TRBV5-5	TRBJ2-1	.	ASSLPSGNEQF
TRBV28	TRBJ2-7	.	ASSPLNFVDSYEQY
TRBV5-1	TRBJ2-1	.	ASSRVTGGDEQF
TRBV7-8	TRBJ2-7	TRBD1	ASSLVDRGLHEQY
TRBV7-9	TRBJ2-3	.	ASSLGPRGPTDTQY
TRBV5-1	TRBJ2-2	TRBD2	ASSLDPSGFNGELF
TRBV6-1	TRBJ2-2	TRBD2	ASNRGLAGATGELF
TRBV18	TRBJ1-1	.	ASSPNLGDTEAF
TRBV5-1	TRBJ1-1	TRBD1	ASSPSGQGGSEAF
TRBV6-2/TRBV6-3	TRBJ2-6	.	ASSYPSGAGANVLT
TRBV7-9	TRBJ2-7	.	ASSPKVSDKPYEQY
TRBV7-7	TRBJ2-1	TRBD2	ASSLGPAGGDEQF
TRBV6-2/TRBV6-3	TRBJ1-1	TRBD1	ASMAGGSSVPEAF
TRBV10-3	TRBJ1-2	.	AISEQTPGDGYT
TRBV20-1	TRBJ2-1	.	SAADRRDNEQF
TRBV12-3/TRBV12-4	TRBJ2-2	.	ASSLDSSAGELF
TRBV10-3	TRBJ1-2	.	AISVRGMNYGYT
TRBV6-5	TRBJ1-4	.	ASRLSWSTNEKLF
TRBV4-1	TRBJ2-3	.	ASSQDLGPDTQY
TRBV7-3	TRBJ2-7	.	ASRLRIYEQY
TRBV12-3/TRBV12-4	TRBJ2-1	TRBD2	ASRAGGGYNEQF
TRBV19	TRBJ1-1	TRBD1	ASSIRPVTGGTEAF
TRBV9	TRBJ2-5	.	ASSVGGGDVETQY
TRBV5-1	TRBJ2-2	TRBD1	ASSLRQGSTGELF
TRBV6-5	TRBJ1-5	.	ASSYLGGGQPQH
TRBV27	TRBJ2-7	.	ASSFRGFDEQY
TRBV7-2	TRBJ2-3	TRBD2	ASSLGSGGTDTQY
TRBV10-3	TRBJ2-5	TRBD1	AISESDLTGPQETQY
TRBV6-1	TRBJ2-1	.	ASAVTEYNEQF
TRBV5-1	TRBJ2-5	.	ASSERIQETQY
TRBV7-9	TRBJ1-2	.	ASSPSERGYT
TRBV7-2	TRBJ2-1	TRBD2	ASSRRTSGTLFNEQF
TRBV18	TRBJ2-1	TRBD2	ASSLRTSGASGTNEQF
TRBV11-2	TRBJ1-2	.	ASSLVTGRSYGYT
TRBV20-1	TRBJ2-2	.	SARQSGRRNTGELF
TRBV20-1	TRBJ1-1	TRBD1	SASQAGQGNTEAF
TRBV27	TRBJ2-3	TRBD2	ASIKAGLAGGTSTDTQY
TRBV24-1	TRBJ2-3	.	AAQSGGATDTQY